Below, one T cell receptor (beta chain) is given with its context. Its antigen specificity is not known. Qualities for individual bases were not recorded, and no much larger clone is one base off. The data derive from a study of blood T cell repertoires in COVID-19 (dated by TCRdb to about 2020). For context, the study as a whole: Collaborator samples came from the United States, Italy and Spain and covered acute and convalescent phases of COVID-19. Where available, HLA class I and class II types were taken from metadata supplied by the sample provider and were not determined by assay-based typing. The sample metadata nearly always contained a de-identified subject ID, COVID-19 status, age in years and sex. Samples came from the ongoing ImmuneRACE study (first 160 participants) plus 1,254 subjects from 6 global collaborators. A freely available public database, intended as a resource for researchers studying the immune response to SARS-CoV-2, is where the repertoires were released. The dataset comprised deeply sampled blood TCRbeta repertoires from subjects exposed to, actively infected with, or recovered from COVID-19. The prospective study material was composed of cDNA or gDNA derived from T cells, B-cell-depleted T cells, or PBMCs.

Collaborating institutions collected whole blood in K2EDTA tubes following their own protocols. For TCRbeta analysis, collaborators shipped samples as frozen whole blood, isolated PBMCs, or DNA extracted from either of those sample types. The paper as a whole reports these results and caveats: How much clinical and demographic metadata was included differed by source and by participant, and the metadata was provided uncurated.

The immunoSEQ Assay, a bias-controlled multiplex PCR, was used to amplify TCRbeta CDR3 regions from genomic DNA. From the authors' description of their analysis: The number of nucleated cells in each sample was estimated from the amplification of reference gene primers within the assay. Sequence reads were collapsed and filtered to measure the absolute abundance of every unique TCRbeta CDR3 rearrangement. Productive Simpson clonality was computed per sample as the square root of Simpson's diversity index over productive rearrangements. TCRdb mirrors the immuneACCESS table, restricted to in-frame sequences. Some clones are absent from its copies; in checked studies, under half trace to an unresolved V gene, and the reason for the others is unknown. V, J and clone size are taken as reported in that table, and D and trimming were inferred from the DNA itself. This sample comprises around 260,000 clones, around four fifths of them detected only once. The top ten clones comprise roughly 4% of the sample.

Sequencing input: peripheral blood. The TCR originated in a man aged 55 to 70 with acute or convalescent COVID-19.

The DNA is TGTGCCAGCAGTGAGGCGGGACAGGGCAGAAATAATTCACCCCTCCACTTT. It codes for CASSEAGQGRNNSPLHF. The chain was built from TRBV6-1 and TRBJ1-6; TRBD1 fits 9 bases in the junction. Germline trimming: 3 bases from V, 5 bases from J; junction bases outside gene matches: 8. The CDR3 runs 17 residues from the cysteine to the phenylalanine. Only CDR3 DNA remains: 51 bases, in frame from the first base. The germline V gene supplies CDR1 MNHNS and CDR2 SASEGT.